Shown below are 24 T cell receptor beta chains from a single sample sequenced in a study of blood T cell repertoires in COVID-19. Sequencing used immunoSEQ multiplex PCR; TCRdb keeps in-frame clones, though not all of them. The sample lists roughly 250,000 clones; around 87% were seen once. Sample: PBMCs or T cells enriched from blood (not recorded which). These receptors were taken from a woman aged 25 to 39 with acute COVID-19.

The rearrangement links TRBV2 to TRBJ2-1, with 10 bases fitting TRBD2. The J segment lost 5 bases and the V segment lost 8 bases, leaving 15 bases of the junction unmatched. The CDR3 extends over 17 amino acids. In germline, CDR1 is SNHLY, CDR2 FYNNEI. The CDR3 sequence is CASFRWASGSRDNEQFF. The CDR3 DNA is TGTGCCAGCTTTCGTTGGGCTAGCGGGAGTAGGGACAATGAGCAGTTCTTC.

The genes are TRBV5-1 and TRBJ1-6, with a tentative D call TRBD1 (5 bases). Trimming removed 1 base at V and 7 bases at J, with 12 bases between. Germline V gene data show CDR1 as SGHRS and CDR2 as YFSETQ. The CDR3 spans 15 residues. The CDR3 bases are TGCGCCAGCAGCTTGAGTGGGGGAGGGAATTCACCCCTCCACTTT. It is translated as CASSLSGGGNSPLHF.

V gene TRBV7-9 combines with J gene TRBJ1-5; TRBD1 matches 7 bases. Germline V gene lookup returns CDR1 SEHNR and CDR2 FQNEAQ (reference sequence). With 5 bases clipped from V and 5 bases from J, the junction kept 6 bases outside the gene matches. The CDR3 is 14 amino acids. The CDR3 loop is CASSTGQAHQPQHF. CDR3 DNA: TGTGCCAGCAGCACCGGACAGGCCCATCAGCCCCAGCATTTT. The full variable domain, with the rest looked up from reference TRBV7-9 and TRBJ1-5, is DTGVSQNPRHKITKRGQNVTFRCDPISEHNRLYWYRQTLGQGPEFLTYFQNEAQLEKSRLLSDRFSAERPKGSFSTLEIQRTEQGDSAMYLCASSTGQAHQPQHFGDGTRLSIL.

V gene TRBV15 combines with J gene TRBJ2-3, with unresolved D. The CDR3 is 12 amino acids. Germline CDR1 reads LNHNV; CDR2 reads YYDKDF (reference sequence). Trimming pared 5 bases from V and 14 bases from J, leaving 17 bases between. The CDR3 bases are TGTGCCACCAGCGAACCTAGGAGAGCGTTGTATTTT. Amino acids: CATSEPRRALYF.

This chain connects TRBV2 to TRBJ1-1, with D perhaps matching TRBD1 (6 bases). The germline V gene has CDR1 SNHLY and CDR2 FYNNEI. V lost 11 bases and J 5 bases, leaving 18 bases between the germline ends. The length of the CDR3 is 13 residues. CDR3 sequence reads: CADGGGAGTEAFF. The CDR3 DNA reads as TGTGCCGACGGAGGGGGGGCTGGAACTGAAGCTTTCTTT. Filled out from reference TRBV2 and TRBJ1-1, the complete variable domain reads EPEVTQTPSHQVTQMGQEVILRCVPISNHLYFYWYRQILGQKVEFLVSFYNNEISEKSEIFDDQFSVERPDGSNFTLKIRSTKLEDSAMYFCADGGGAGTEAFFGQGTRLTVV.

This clone was observed a single time. CDR3 in DNA: TGCAGCGTGGGACAGGGGAATGGAAACACCATATATTTT. Its translation: CSVGQGNGNTIYF. The chain links TRBV29-1 to TRBJ1-3, with TRBD1 identical over 10 bases. V shed 6 bases, J shed 3 bases, and the junction held 2 bases outside the gene matches. CDR1 and CDR2 (germline): SQVTM, ANQGSEA. This CDR3 spans 13 amino acids.

The chain joins TRBV23-1 to TRBJ1-5; D ambiguous. TRBV23-1 is an open reading frame, and its role is uncertain. The V end lost 0 bases, the J end lost 5 bases, and 17 bases lay between the germline ends. This CDR3 has 17 amino acids. CDR3 amino acids: CASSQSPLERDHQPQHF. DNA for the CDR3: TGCGCCAGCAGTCAATCTCCCCTAGAGAGGGATCATCAGCCCCAGCATTTT.

The V and J genes are TRBV5-1 and TRBJ2-1; the D is unclear. This CDR3 is built from 14 residues. V lost 2 bases to trimming and J lost 3 bases, with 9 bases between them. CDR1 and CDR2 (germline): SGHRS, YFSETQ. As DNA, the CDR3 is TGCGCCAGCAGCTTTCGAGACATCTACAATGAGCAGTTCTTC. It is translated as CASSFRDIYNEQFF. The complete variable domain, with remaining parts taken from reference TRBV5-1 and TRBJ2-1, reads KAGVTQTPRYLIKTRGQQVTLSCSPISGHRSVSWYQQTPGQGLQFLFEYFSETQRNKGNFPGRFSGRQFSNSRSEMNVSTLELGDSALYLCASSFRDIYNEQFFGPGTRLTVL.

The chain uses TRBV7-6 and TRBJ2-1, with TRBD1 matching over 11 bases. V shed 2 bases and J 12 bases; nucleotides not matched to a gene: 12. This CDR3 has 16 amino acids. CDR1 is SGHVS, CDR2 FNYEAQ, per germline. In nucleotides, the CDR3 is TGTGCCAGCAGCTTAATTACGGGACAGGGGGGGGTTCGGCAGTTCTTC. The encoded protein is CASSLITGQGGVRQFF.

The chain links TRBV5-1 to TRBJ2-7, with TRBD2 matching over 10 bases. With 2 bases clipped from V and 5 bases from J, the junction kept 7 bases outside the gene matches. Germline CDR1 and CDR2: SGHRS and YFSETQ. This CDR3 contains 15 residues. As DNA, the CDR3 is TGCGCCAGCAGCTTAGTAGCGGGGGGCCCCAACGAGCAGTACTTC. It is translated as CASSLVAGGPNEQYF.

The chain uses TRBV2 and TRBJ2-7; 13 nucleotides align to TRBD2. The germline V gene encodes CDR1 SNHLY and CDR2 FYNNEI. The junction had 7 bases not matched to a gene; V was cut back by 5 bases and J by 3 bases. There are 16 residues in the CDR3. The CDR3, as DNA: TGTGCCAGCAGTCCTTTCGGACTAGCGGGGGACTACGAGCAGTACTTC. It yields the protein CASSPFGLAGDYEQYF.

The chain uses TRBV20-1 and TRBJ2-7; D is unresolved. Trimming took off 3 bases at V and 3 bases at J, with 15 bases between the two ends. CDR1 and CDR2 (germline): DFQATT, SNEGSKA (reference sequence). This CDR3 contains 14 residues. DNA for the CDR3: TGCAGTGCTAGTTATGGCCAGACTTTCTACGAGCAGTACTTC. It codes for CSASYGQTFYEQYF.

The chain couples TRBV6-5 to TRBJ2-1; 7 bases are a match to TRBD1. V lost 8 bases to trimming and J lost 9 bases; unmatched junction nucleotides: 10. Per germline, CDR1 MNHEY and CDR2 SVGAGI. This CDR3 spans 13 amino acids. The CDR3 protein is CASREGAHGEQFF. In DNA form, the CDR3 reads TGTGCCAGCCGAGAGGGGGCTCACGGTGAGCAGTTCTTC.

The chain joins TRBV9 to TRBJ2-3; D might be TRBD2 (5 bases). This CDR3 is 15 amino acids long. Germline loops: CDR1 SGDLS, CDR2 YYNGEE. Trimming removed 0 bases from V and 0 bases from J, with 8 bases in between. The CDR3, as DNA: TGTGCCAGCAGCGTAGCGGGGTCTAGCACAGATACGCAGTATTTT. Amino acid sequence: CASSVAGSSTDTQYF.

The chain uses TRBV5-1 and TRBJ1-4; possibly TRBD1 for D (5 bases). The V end lost 1 base, the J end lost 7 bases, and 17 bases lay between the germline ends. The CDR3 spans 16 residues. Germline lookup yields CDR1 SGHRS and CDR2 YFSETQ. The CDR3: CASSLRGAKAVEKLFF. CDR3 coding DNA: TGCGCCAGCAGCTTGCGCGGGGCCAAGGCGGTTGAAAAACTGTTTTTT. Full variable domain (missing parts from reference TRBV5-1 and TRBJ1-4): KAGVTQTPRYLIKTRGQQVTLSCSPISGHRSVSWYQQTPGQGLQFLFEYFSETQRNKGNFPGRFSGRQFSNSRSEMNVSTLELGDSALYLCASSLRGAKAVEKLFFGSGTQLSVL.

The count of this clone is one. V gene TRBV6-5 combines with J gene TRBJ2-7; D not certain. CDR3 size: 15 residues. Germline loops: CDR1 MNHEY, CDR2 SVGAGI. V was trimmed by 5 bases and J by 2 bases, leaving 16 bases between them. CDR3 amino acids: CASSPPRTPTYEQYF. CDR3 in DNA: TGTGCCAGCAGTCCTCCCCGAACACCCACCTACGAGCAGTACTTC.

The chain couples TRBV19 to TRBJ2-2, with TRBD2 matching over 9 bases. V gave up 3 bases and J gave up 8 bases; unmatched junction bases: 4. The CDR3 runs 14 residues. Germline values: CDR1 LNHDA, CDR2 SQIVND (reference sequence). CDR3 loop: CASSITSGWGELFF. The CDR3 DNA reads TGTGCCAGTAGTATCACTAGCGGGTGGGGGGAGCTGTTTTTT.

The chain is built from TRBV5-1 and TRBJ2-3; 9 bases fit TRBD2. CDR3 size: 18 residues. Trimming removed 0 bases from V and 0 bases from J; junction bases left unmatched: 8. CDR1 is SGHRS, CDR2 YFSETQ, per germline. The CDR3 sequence: CASSLEASGDPSTDTQYF. The CDR3, as DNA: TGCGCCAGCAGCTTGGAGGCTAGCGGGGACCCTAGCACAGATACGCAGTATTTT.

The chain uses TRBV2 and TRBJ2-5; 11 nucleotides align to TRBD1. Trimming took 7 bases from V and 5 from J; bases not matched to a gene: 6. This CDR3 region has 14 residues. Germline values: CDR1 SNHLY, CDR2 FYNNEI. The CDR3 protein is CASNLDRGHETQYF. DNA for the CDR3: TGTGCCAGCAACCTGGACAGGGGGCATGAGACCCAGTACTTC. Supplemented by reference TRBV2 and TRBJ2-5, the full variable domain reads EPEVTQTPSHQVTQMGQEVILRCVPISNHLYFYWYRQILGQKVEFLVSFYNNEISEKSEIFDDQFSVERPDGSNFTLKIRSTKLEDSAMYFCASNLDRGHETQYFGPGTRLLVL.

The chain carries TRBV10-3 and TRBJ2-3; 11 positions agree with TRBD1. Germline assignment: CDR1 ENHRY and CDR2 SYGVKD. CDR3 length: 14 amino acids. The ends lost 10 bases at V and 1 base at J; junction bases unmatched: 4. CDR3 sequence reads: CATQDRGRTDTQYF. The CDR3 DNA reads TGTGCCACCCAGGACAGGGGGCGCACAGATACGCAGTATTTT.

The CDR3 region is CASSEMAGENSPLHF. The CDR3 nucleotides read TGTGCCAGCAGTGAAATGGCAGGGGAAAATTCACCCCTCCACTTT. The chain has TRBV25-1 and TRBJ1-6; D may be TRBD1 (6 bases). Looked up from germline, CDR1 is MGHDK and CDR2 is SYGVNS. The V and J ends lost 2 bases and 7 bases respectively, with 12 bases between them. The CDR3 is 15 residues long.

The chain joins TRBV6-5 to TRBJ2-2, with D maybe TRBD1 (5 bases). The germline V and J ends were trimmed by 2 bases and 1 base, with 8 bases remaining between them. CDR3 size: 15 residues. Germline V gives CDR1 MNHEY, CDR2 SVGAGI. CDR3 coding DNA: TGTGCCAGCAGTTACAGGGGCATGAACACCGGGGAGCTGTTTTTT. Its translation: CASSYRGMNTGELFF.

This clone was seen a single time. The gene calls are TRBV6-5 and TRBJ2-1; D is ambiguous. This CDR3 region has 14 residues. From germline, CDR1 is MNHEY and CDR2 SVGAGI. V was trimmed by 8 bases and J by 15 bases, leaving 26 bases between them. The CDR3 protein is CASRSDALGSIWFF. CDR3 bases: TGTGCCAGCCGATCCGACGCGCTAGGATCAATTTGGTTCTTC.

The chain is built from TRBV2 and TRBJ1-2, with 7 nucleotides matching TRBD1. J lost 7 bases, V lost 7 bases, and 3 bases had no gene match. Per germline, CDR1 SNHLY and CDR2 FYNNEI. CDR3 length equals 11 residues. Here the CDR3 DNA reads TGTGCCAGCAAGGGGGCGGGTGGCTACACCTTC. It specifies CASKGAGGYTF.